Each of the 5 T cell receptor beta chains below was sequenced from the same sample in a study of T cells in localized non-small cell lung cancer (dated by TCRdb to 2020 to 2021). Library creation used the immunoSEQ multiplex PCR assay. In its TCRdb copy, this immuneACCESS table keeps in-frame sequences only and misses some clones. Where compared with another copy, unresolved V genes explain less than half of these, and the others have no known cause. This sample is represented by around 140,000 clones; 89% of them were singletons. Approximately 1.5% of the sample rests with the top ten. Sequenced material: peripheral blood, taken before any cancer treatment. These receptors all stem from a female donor over 55 with stage I lung adenocarcinoma.

CDR3 DNA: TGTGCCAGCAGCCCCCGGACGGCCGGGGAGCTGTTTTTT. Its translation: CASSPRTAGELFF. J is TRBJ2-2 and V is TRBV7-3; no definite D call. Germline V CDR1 and CDR2: SGHTA, FQGTGA. Trimming pared 5 bases from V and 6 bases from J, leaving 10 bases between. This CDR3 region has 13 residues.

The chain employs TRBV27 and TRBJ2-1; TRBD1 might be the D (6 bases). The CDR3 has 14 residues. V was cut by 7 bases and J by 8 bases, with 18 bases left in between. Germline lookup yields CDR1 MNHEY and CDR2 SMNVEV (reference sequence). The CDR3 region is CASKDSFPSYEQFF. The CDR3 DNA reads as TGTGCCAGCAAGGACAGCTTCCCCTCTTATGAGCAGTTCTTC.

This clone was seen more than once but under ten times. The V and J genes are TRBV15 and TRBJ1-1, with D unresolved. The germline V gene encodes CDR1 LNHNV and CDR2 YYDKDF (reference sequence). CDR3 length: 15 residues. Trimming took off 2 bases at V and 1 base at J, with 11 bases between the two ends. CDR3 nucleotide sequence: TGTGCCACCAGCAGAACCTTAGCGGGGAACACTGAAGCTTTCTTT. This encodes CATSRTLAGNTEAFF.

This clone was detected only a few times. V usage is TRBV4-2 and J usage is TRBJ2-1; weak D call: TRBD2 (6 bases). The CDR3 totals 16 residues. Germline values: CDR1 LGHNA, CDR2 YNFKEQ. Trimming shortened V by 1 base and J by 1 base, and 11 bases separated the two germline ends. DNA of the CDR3: TGTGCCAGCAGCCAAGCGTTGGAGGGGTCCTACAATGAGCAGTTCTTC. This codes for CASSQALEGSYNEQFF.

This chain joins TRBV7-3 and TRBJ2-1, with 11 bases aligning to TRBD2. The CDR3 totals 16 residues. V shed 2 bases, J shed 4 bases, and the junction held 4 bases outside the gene matches. Germline V lookup: CDR1 SGHTA, CDR2 FQGTGA. The CDR3 DNA sequence: TGTGCCAGCAGCTTACTCGGGACTAGCGGATACAATGAGCAGTTCTTC. It translates to CASSLLGTSGYNEQFF.